Presented here are 10 T cell receptor beta chains from one specimen sequenced in a study of T cell responses to AZD1222 COVID-19 vaccine. Profiled with immunoSEQ multiplex PCR; TCRdb holds only in-frame clones, not every one. The sample gives 140,000 to 150,000 clones, 70% to 90% of which show up once; 5.4% is in the top ten. Sequences were derived from peripheral blood, sampled 28 days after the second dose of the MenACWY control vaccine. The receptor set was obtained from an adult who received the MenACWY meningococcal vaccine as a control.

The V and J genes are TRBV19 and TRBJ1-4; 7 positions match TRBD1. CDR3 length equals 16 residues. J gave up 7 bases and V 4 bases, and 12 bases lay outside the gene matches. Germline loops: CDR1 LNHDA, CDR2 SQIVND (reference sequence). The CDR3 region has the DNA TGTGCCAGTAGTACCCGGACAGGCCCCCCGCGTGAAAAACTGTTTTTT. This codes for CASSTRTGPPREKLFF.

V gene TRBV19 combines with J gene TRBJ1-1; D possibly corresponds to TRBD1 (5 bases). The CDR3 consists of 12 residues. Trimming cost V 8 bases and J 5 bases, with 12 bases left between them. Germline V gives CDR1 LNHDA, CDR2 SQIVND (reference sequence). The CDR3 protein is CASQARETEAFF. CDR3 coding DNA: TGTGCCAGTCAGGCCAGGGAAACTGAAGCTTTCTTT.

In its sample, this clone was seen once. The chain is built from TRBV10-1 and TRBJ2-4; D tentatively fits TRBD1 or TRBD2 (5 bases each). V lost 5 bases and J 0 bases, leaving 17 bases between the germline ends. This CDR3 spans 17 amino acids. Germline CDR1 is WNHNN and CDR2 is SYGVQD (reference sequence). The CDR3 loop reads CASSWGPAELAKNIQYF. The CDR3 DNA reads as TGCGCCAGCAGTTGGGGACCAGCGGAACTAGCCAAAAACATTCAGTACTTC.

The genes are TRBV2 and TRBJ2-1; the D is unclear. Germline-derived CDR1 and CDR2 are SNHLY and FYNNEI. CDR3 length: 16 residues. Trimming pared 7 bases from V and 7 bases from J, leaving 23 bases between. The CDR3 protein is CASNLNLVVFSNEQFF. CDR3 DNA: TGTGCCAGCAACTTGAACCTAGTAGTCTTTTCGAATGAGCAGTTCTTC.

The chain links TRBV6-5 to TRBJ2-1; D perhaps matches TRBD2 (5 bases). The CDR3 loop spans 13 amino acids. V dropped 6 bases and J dropped 4 bases, with 10 bases sitting between them. Germline V gene data show CDR1 as MNHEY and CDR2 as SVGAGI. The CDR3 loop reads CASRARGYNEQFF. The CDR3 nucleotides are TGTGCCAGCAGAGCGAGAGGGTACAATGAGCAGTTCTTC.

CDR3 sequence (DNA): TGTGCCAGCAGCTTAGGTGATACAGGGGGCGCGTTTGGCTACACCTTC. This gives the protein CASSLGDTGGAFGYTF. This chain links TRBV11-3 with TRBJ1-2; the match to TRBD1 covers 9 bases. The CDR3 loop spans 16 amino acids. Germline V gives CDR1 SGHNT, CDR2 YENEEA. Trimming removed 1 base from V and 7 bases from J; junction bases left unmatched: 10.

The V gene is TRBV13, the J gene TRBJ1-2; 9 bases match TRBD1. Germline assignment: CDR1 PRHDT and CDR2 FYEKMQ (reference sequence). This CDR3 is 16 amino acids long. The J segment lost 5 bases and the V segment lost 5 bases, leaving 12 bases of the junction unmatched. The CDR3 region has the DNA TGTGCCAGCAGCGAGAGTGGGACAGGGTTTTGGTATGGCTACACCTTC. Translation gives CASSESGTGFWYGYTF.

This chain joins TRBV6-2 or TRBV6-3 and TRBJ2-6; no definite D call. The V end lost 2 bases, the J end lost 2 bases, and 7 bases lay between the germline ends. Germline CDR1 and CDR2: MNHEY and SVGEGT. The CDR3 has 15 amino acids. The CDR3 DNA reads as TGTGCCAGCAGTTACGGGTCTACTGGGGCCAACGTCCTGACTTTC. Its protein product is CASSYGSTGANVLTF.

The DNA of the CDR3 is TGCGCCAGCAGCCAAGAGGTCTTGTCCTATGGCTACACCTTC. Residues: CASSQEVLSYGYTF. The chain uses TRBV4-3 and TRBJ1-2; D is uncertain. Germline lookup yields CDR1 LGHNA and CDR2 YSLEER. Deletions cut 0 bases from V and 4 bases from J, with 9 bases between. There are 14 residues in the CDR3.

This chain uses TRBV7-2 with TRBJ1-2, with D hard to call. Germline CDR1 reads SGHTA; CDR2 reads FQGNSA. This CDR3 is 15 amino acids long. V shed 1 base and J shed 4 bases, with 13 bases lying between them. CDR3 DNA sequence: TGTGCCAGCAGCTTAGGGTATGATAGAAGCTATGGCTACACCTTC. This sequence encodes CASSLGYDRSYGYTF.